The clone carrying this TCR beta chain is a singleton in its sample. No antigen is known for it. CDR1 is ENHRY, CDR2 SYGVKD, per germline. Trimming cost V 3 bases and J 2 bases; bases outside gene matches: 4. The CDR3 length is 15 residues. The entry originates in a study of T cell responses to AZD1222 COVID-19 vaccine. Notes on the study in general: No day 14 peak samples; only post-peak repertoires were characterized. It should be noted that donors were predominantly white British and more often female, and clonal diversity was possibly underestimated.

TCRdb's table, derived via immunoSEQ multiplex PCR, lists solely in-frame clones and lacks some. This table holds about 110,000 clones, roughly nine tenths found once. The sequencing here drew on peripheral blood, taken on day 0 of AZD1222 vaccination. The chain recombines TRBV10-3 with TRBJ1-3, with 7 bases matching TRBD1. The TCR sequence derives from an adult in good health. CDR3 DNA sequence: TGTGCCATCAGTGATACAGGGGTAACTGGAAACACCATATATTTT. Translated: CAISDTGVTGNTIYF.